This TCR beta chain is drawn from a study of T cells after yellow fever vaccination. Study as a whole: Low-cell-number fractions underwent preparation using SMART-Seq v4 Ultra Low Input.

Template-switching 5'RACE yielded the TCR cDNA; a universal primer site and UMIs were added in the process. MiXCR was run by TCRdb on the 5' RACE reads, yielding one entry per CDR3 protein. Among 550,000 to 750,000 distinct CDR3 sequences listed, about 14% were seen once. Findings and caveats of the study: Post-booster reappearance was seen for most primary-vaccination clones (around 97% CD4, 75% to 90% CD8).

This clonotype has a handful of counts. The target antigen is unknown. Germline CDR1 is SQVTM and CDR2 is ANQGSEA. CDR3 length: 11 residues. The germline V and J ends were trimmed by 6 bases and 5 bases, with 11 bases remaining between them. V usage is TRBV29-1 and J usage is TRBJ2-7; D remains ambiguous. The specimen comprised PBMCs, sampled on the day of the yellow fever booster vaccination. The origin of this receptor is a man aged 25 to 40 who received the YFV17D yellow fever vaccine. CDR3: CSVKFANEQYF. DNA for the CDR3: TGCAGCGTCAAATTCGCTAACGAGCAGTACTTC.